This note documents a single TCR beta chain sequence. What it recognizes is unknown. The entry originates in a study of blood T cells in healthy people across ages. General observations from the study: Percentage of naive T cells showed a strong correlation with TCR beta diversity. Roughly linearly, TCR beta diversity per million T cells fell as age increased.

The CDR3 totals 16 residues. Trimming stripped 0 bases from V and 0 bases from J, with 8 bases between. Germline assignment: CDR1 MNHEY and CDR2 SVGAGI. Every sample gave at least 6 micrograms of total RNA when it was extracted. With a J-beta primer mix and a sample-barcoded 5' primer, a second PCR ran roughly 6 to 12 cycles. TCRdb called the 5' RACE reads again in MiXCR, with one record for every CDR3 protein. The sample has fewer than 2,000,000 distinct CDR3 sequences, roughly a third seen once. The sequence derives from a woman under 40 in good health. Sequencing used blood. The gene calls are TRBV6-5 and TRBJ1-4; D is unresolved. This chain's CDR3 is CASSYSGIATNEKLFF. CDR3 DNA: TGTGCCAGCAGTTACTCGGGGATCGCAACTAATGAAAAACTGTTTTTT.